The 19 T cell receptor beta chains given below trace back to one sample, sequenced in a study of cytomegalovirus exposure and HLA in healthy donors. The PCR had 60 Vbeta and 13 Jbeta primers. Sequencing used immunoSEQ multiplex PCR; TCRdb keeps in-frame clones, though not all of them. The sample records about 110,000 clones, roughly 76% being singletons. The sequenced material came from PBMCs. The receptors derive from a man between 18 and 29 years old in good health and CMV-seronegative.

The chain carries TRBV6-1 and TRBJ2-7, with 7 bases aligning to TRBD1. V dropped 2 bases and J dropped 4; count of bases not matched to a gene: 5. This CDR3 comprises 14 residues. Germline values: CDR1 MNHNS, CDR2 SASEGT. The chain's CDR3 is CASSETGQRYEQYF. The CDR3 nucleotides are TGTGCCAGCAGTGAAACGGGACAGCGATACGAGCAGTACTTC.

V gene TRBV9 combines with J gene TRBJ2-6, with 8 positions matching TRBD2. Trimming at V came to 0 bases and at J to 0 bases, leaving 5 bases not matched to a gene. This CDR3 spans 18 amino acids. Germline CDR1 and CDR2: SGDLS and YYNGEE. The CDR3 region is CASSVAGGGFSGANVLTF. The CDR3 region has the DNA TGTGCCAGCAGCGTAGCTGGCGGGGGGTTCTCTGGGGCCAACGTCCTGACTTTC.

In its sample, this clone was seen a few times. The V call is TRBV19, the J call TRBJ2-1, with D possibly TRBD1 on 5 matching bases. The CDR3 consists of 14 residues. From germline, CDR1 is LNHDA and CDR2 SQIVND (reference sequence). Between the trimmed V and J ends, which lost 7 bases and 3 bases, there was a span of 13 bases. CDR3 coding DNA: TGTGCCAGTAATCAAGGGGATGGCTACAATGAGCAGTTCTTC. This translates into CASNQGDGYNEQFF.

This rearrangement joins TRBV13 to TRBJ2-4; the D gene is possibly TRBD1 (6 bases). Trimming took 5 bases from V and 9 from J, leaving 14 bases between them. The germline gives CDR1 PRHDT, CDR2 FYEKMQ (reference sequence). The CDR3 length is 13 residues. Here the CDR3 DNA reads TGTGCCAGCAGCCACAGGGAACCGGGCATTCAGTACTTC. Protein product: CASSHREPGIQYF.

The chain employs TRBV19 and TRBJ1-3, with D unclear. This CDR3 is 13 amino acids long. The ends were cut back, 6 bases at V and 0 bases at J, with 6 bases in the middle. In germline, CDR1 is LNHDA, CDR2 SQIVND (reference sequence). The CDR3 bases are TGTGCCAGTAGGGTGAGCTCTGGAAACACCATATATTTT. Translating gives CASRVSSGNTIYF.

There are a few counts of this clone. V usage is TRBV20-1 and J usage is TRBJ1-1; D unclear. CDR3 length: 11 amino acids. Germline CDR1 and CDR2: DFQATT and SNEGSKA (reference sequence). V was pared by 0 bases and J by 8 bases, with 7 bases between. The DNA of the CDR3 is TGCAGTGCTAGAGAGCCCGGGGAAGCTTTCTTT. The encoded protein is CSAREPGEAFF.

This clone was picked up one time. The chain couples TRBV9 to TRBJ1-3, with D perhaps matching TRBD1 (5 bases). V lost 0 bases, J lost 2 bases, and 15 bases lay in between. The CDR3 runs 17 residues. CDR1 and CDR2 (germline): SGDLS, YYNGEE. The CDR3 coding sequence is TGTGCCAGCAGCGTAGCTGGAGGGGAGCCCCCTGGAAACACCATATATTTT. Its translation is CASSVAGGEPPGNTIYF.

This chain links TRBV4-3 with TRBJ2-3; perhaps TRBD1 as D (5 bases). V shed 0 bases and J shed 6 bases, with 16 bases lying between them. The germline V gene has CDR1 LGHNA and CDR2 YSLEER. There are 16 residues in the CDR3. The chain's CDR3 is CASSQEGQGKRDTQYF. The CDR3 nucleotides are TGCGCCAGCAGCCAAGAAGGGCAGGGAAAAAGGGATACGCAGTATTTT.

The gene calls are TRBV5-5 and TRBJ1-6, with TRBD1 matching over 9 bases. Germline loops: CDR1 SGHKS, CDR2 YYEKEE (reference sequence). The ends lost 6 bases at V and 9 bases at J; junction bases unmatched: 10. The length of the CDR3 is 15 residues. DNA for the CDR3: TGTGCCAGCAAAAAGACAGGGGGAGGTGGTTCACCCCTCCACTTT. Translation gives CASKKTGGGGSPLHF.

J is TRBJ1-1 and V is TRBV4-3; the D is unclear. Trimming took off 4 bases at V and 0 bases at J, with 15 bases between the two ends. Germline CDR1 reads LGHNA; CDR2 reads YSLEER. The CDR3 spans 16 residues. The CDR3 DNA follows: TGCGCCAGCAGCCCCTCCCGGGTGAACCTGAACACTGAAGCTTTCTTT. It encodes CASSPSRVNLNTEAFF.

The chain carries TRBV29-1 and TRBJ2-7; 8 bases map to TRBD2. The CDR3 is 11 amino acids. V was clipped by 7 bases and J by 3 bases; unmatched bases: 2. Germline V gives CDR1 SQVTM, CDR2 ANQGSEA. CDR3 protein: CSARGGYEQYF. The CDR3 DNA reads TGCAGCGCCCGGGGGGGCTACGAGCAGTACTTC.

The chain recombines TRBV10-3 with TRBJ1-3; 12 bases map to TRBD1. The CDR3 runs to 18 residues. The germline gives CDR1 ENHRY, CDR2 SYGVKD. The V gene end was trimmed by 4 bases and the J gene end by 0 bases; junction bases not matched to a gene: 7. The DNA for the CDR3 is TGTGCCATCAGTGGGGGCCGGGACAGGGGGCCCTCTGGAAACACCATATATTTT. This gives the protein CAISGGRDRGPSGNTIYF.

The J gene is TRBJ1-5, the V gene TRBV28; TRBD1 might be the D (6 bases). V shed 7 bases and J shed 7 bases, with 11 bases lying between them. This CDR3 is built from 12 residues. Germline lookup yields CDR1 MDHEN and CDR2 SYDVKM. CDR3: CASNRAGQPQHF. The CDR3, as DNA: TGTGCCAGCAACAGGGCTGGGCAGCCCCAGCATTTT.

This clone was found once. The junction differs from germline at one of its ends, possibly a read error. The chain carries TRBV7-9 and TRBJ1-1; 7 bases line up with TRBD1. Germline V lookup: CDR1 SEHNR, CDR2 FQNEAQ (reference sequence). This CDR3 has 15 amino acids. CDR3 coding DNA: TGTTCCAGCACCCCCGGATCGAGGGACAGTCCTTGGGCTTTCTTT. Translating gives CSSTPGSRDSPWAFF. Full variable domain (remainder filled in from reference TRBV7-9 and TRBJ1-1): DTGVSQNPRHKITKRGQNVTFRCDPISEHNRLYWYRQTLGQGPEFLTYFQNEAQLEKSRLLSDRFSAERPKGSFSTLEIQRTEQGDSAMYLCSSTPGSRDSPWAFFGQGTRLTVV.

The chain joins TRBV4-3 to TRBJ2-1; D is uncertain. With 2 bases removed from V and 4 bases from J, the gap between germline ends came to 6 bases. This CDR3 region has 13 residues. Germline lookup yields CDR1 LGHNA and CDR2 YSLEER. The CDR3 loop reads CASSQPGYNEQFF. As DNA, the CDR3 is TGCGCCAGCAGCCAACCCGGGTACAATGAGCAGTTCTTC.

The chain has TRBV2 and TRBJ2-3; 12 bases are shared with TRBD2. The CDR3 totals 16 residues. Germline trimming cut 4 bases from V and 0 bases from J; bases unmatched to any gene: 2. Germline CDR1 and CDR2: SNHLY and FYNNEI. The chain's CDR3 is CASSGTSGASTDTQYF. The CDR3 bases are TGTGCCAGCAGTGGGACTAGCGGGGCAAGCACAGATACGCAGTATTTT.

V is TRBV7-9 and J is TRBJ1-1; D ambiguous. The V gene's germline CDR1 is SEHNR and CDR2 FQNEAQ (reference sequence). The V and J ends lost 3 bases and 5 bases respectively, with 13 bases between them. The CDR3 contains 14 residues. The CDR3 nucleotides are TGTGCCAGCAGCTTGGGAGGGATTGGGACTGAAGCTTTCTTT. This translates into CASSLGGIGTEAFF.

CDR3 DNA sequence: TGTGCCAGCAGCTTAGATCGGCGGCAGCCCCAGCATTTT. Its protein is CASSLDRRQPQHF. The chain carries TRBV11-2 and TRBJ1-5; no clear D. This CDR3 has 13 amino acids. Trimming cost V 0 bases and J 7 bases, with 7 bases left between them. Germline CDR1 reads SGHAT; CDR2 reads FQNNGV.

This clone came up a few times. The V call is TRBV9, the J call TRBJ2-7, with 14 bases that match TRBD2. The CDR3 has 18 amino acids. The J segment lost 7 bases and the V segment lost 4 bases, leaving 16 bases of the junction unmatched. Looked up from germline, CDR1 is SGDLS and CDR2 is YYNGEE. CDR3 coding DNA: TGTGCCAGCAGCCCCCAGGGACTAGCGGGGGCCCACCCGGAGGAGCAGTACTTC. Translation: CASSPQGLAGAHPEEQYF.